The 9 T cell receptor beta chains reported below all come from one sample, sequenced in a study of blood T cell repertoires in COVID-19. Clones were read by immunoSEQ multiplex PCR, and TCRdb kept only the in-frame ones, dropping some. This sample carries tens of thousands of clones, 75% to 85% of them seen once, and the ten largest clones take roughly 5.7%. The sample consisted of peripheral blood. All receptors derive from a woman in her sixties with acute or convalescent COVID-19.

For this clone: One end of the junction fails to match germline, which may point to a read error. This chain connects TRBV4-2 to TRBJ2-3, with 14 bases lining up with TRBD2. This CDR3 has 14 residues. Germline V gene sequence: CDR1 LGHNA, CDR2 YNFKEQ. In nucleotides, the CDR3 is TGTGCCAGCAGCATACCGGGACTAGCGGGAGACATCGCTTTT. Its translation: CASSIPGLAGDIAF.

The chain recombines TRBV14 with TRBJ1-6, with TRBD1 as a possible D gene (6 bases). CDR3 length: 16 amino acids. Germline V lookup: CDR1 SGHDN, CDR2 FVKESK. V was cut by 1 base and J by 5 bases, with 12 bases left in between. CDR3 nucleotide sequence: TGTGCCAGCAGCCAAGGGATAAGGACAGATAATTCACCCCTCCACTTT. Amino acids: CASSQGIRTDNSPLHF.

This chain uses TRBV29-1 with TRBJ1-2; TRBD1 agrees at 8 bases. The J segment lost 8 bases and the V segment lost 7 bases, leaving 6 bases of the junction unmatched. The CDR3 has 11 residues. CDR1 is SQVTM and CDR2 is ANQGSEA in the germline V gene. The CDR3 reads CSGTGRDGYTF. The DNA for the CDR3 is TGCAGCGGGACAGGGAGGGACGGCTACACCTTC.

V and J are TRBV12-3 or TRBV12-4 and TRBJ1-2, with D uncertain. This CDR3 is 13 amino acids long. V lost 1 base, J lost 2 bases, and 5 bases lay in between. The CDR3 spells CASSLGLNYGYTF. As DNA, the CDR3 is TGTGCCAGCAGTTTAGGCCTAAACTATGGCTACACCTTC.

This clone was counted a single time. V is TRBV11-2 and J is TRBJ2-3; 8 positions agree with TRBD2. V lost 5 bases and J lost 5; bases outside the gene matches: 6. Germline CDR1 SGHAT, CDR2 FQNNGV. The CDR3 length is 14 residues. The CDR3 coding sequence is TGTGCCAGCAGCCCGGGACTAGAGATAGATACGCAGTATTTT. Translated, it gives CASSPGLEIDTQYF.

The V and J genes are TRBV19 and TRBJ2-1, with D unresolved. Per germline, CDR1 LNHDA and CDR2 SQIVND (reference sequence). V lost 2 bases and J lost 5, with 10 bases in between. This CDR3 has 14 amino acids. The CDR3 DNA sequence: TGTGCCAGTAGTATAAGTCAGGCCGACAATGAGCAGTTCTTC. Protein product: CASSISQADNEQFF.

This sequence joins TRBV7-3 and TRBJ2-3; D is uncertain. The germline V gene has CDR1 SGHTA and CDR2 FQGTGA. V was shortened by 2 bases and J by 2 bases, with 11 bases between the two germline ends. This CDR3 region has 15 residues. CDR3 bases: TGTGCCAGCAGCTTATCTTCCACAAACACAGATACGCAGTATTTT. Amino acid sequence: CASSLSSTNTDTQYF.

The chain couples TRBV5-1 to TRBJ2-7; weak D call: TRBD1 (5 bases). Between the trimmed V and J ends, which lost 0 bases and 5 bases, there was a span of 6 bases. This CDR3 has 12 residues. Germline V gives CDR1 SGHRS, CDR2 YFSETQ. CDR3 loop: CASSLEGNEQYF. CDR3 sequence (DNA): TGCGCCAGCAGCTTGGAGGGGAACGAGCAGTACTTC.

V and J are TRBV5-3 and TRBJ2-5, with D possibly being TRBD2 (6 bases). TRBV5-3 is filed as an ORF, its function uncertain. The CDR3 totals 11 residues. V lost 9 bases and J lost 3, with 9 bases in between. For the CDR3, the DNA is TGTGCCACCCCGGGAGAAGAGACCCAGTACTTC. Protein sequence: CATPGEETQYF.